This T cell receptor (beta chain) emerged from a study of shared T cell receptors in the human thymus. Libraries were prepared by immunoSEQ multiplex PCR; TCRdb keeps only in-frame clonotypes and omits some of them. This sample has a few hundred thousand clones, with approximately 95% found just once. Trimming shortened V by 2 bases and J by 4 bases, and 10 bases separated the two germline ends. The CDR3 covers 14 residues. Germline V CDR1 and CDR2: MNHEY, SVGAGI. Source material: thymocytes. V is TRBV6-5 and J is TRBJ2-3; D is uncertain. The clonotype originates from a human donor. Here the CDR3 reads CASSYSTHADTQYF. In DNA form, the CDR3 reads TGTGCCAGCAGTTACAGTACCCACGCAGATACGCAGTATTTT.